The text below deals with one TCR beta chain. This clone has a single count. Its antigen is unknown. Nothing much larger sits one base from this clone, and base qualities are not available. The sample belongs to a study of shared clonotypes between healthy human individuals (dated by TCRdb to 2018 to 2021). The study in broad terms: A couple of women and a few men aged 18 to 49 years were included in the cohort. To estimate repertoire size and how much clonotype sharing occurs between individuals, the study deeply sequenced the blood TCR repertoires of five or six healthy adults. Different laboratories and diverse techniques were used to prepare libraries and sequence TCR repertoires, to increase sequencing depth and limit assay-specific biases. Leukapheresis yielded between about 0.94 and 9 billion PBMCs per donor.

Using the deep immunoSEQ assay, TCR CDR3 regions were amplified from genomic DNA by multiplex PCR. For each cell subset, the extracted genomic DNA was distributed evenly across all wells of several immunoSEQ 96-well plates, and each plate served as one replicate. For unsorted PBMC, each replicate PCR was loaded with 250 to 300 ng genomic DNA, equivalent to tens of thousands of T cell genomes. Ten immunoSEQ deep assay plates were used to sequence the unsorted PBMC genomic DNA. Purified libraries were quantified with a Qubit 3.0 fluorometer, sized on a Bioanalyzer 2100, and re-quantified with the KAPA Library Quantification kit. Every immunoSEQ 96-well plate was sequenced on a separate single-read 150-cycle Illumina NextSeq 550 flow cell. On the study's bioinformatics: The immunoSEQ output contained only junctional sequences without quality scores, so filtering could not match that applied to full-length reads. Sequences were annotated with PyIR, a Python wrapper for IgBLAST v1.9, and V/J genes and CDR3 were assigned using IMGT germline references. Reads were filtered out if the reads had weak V/J assignments (E-value above 1e-6), no CDR3, stop codons, out-of-frame junctions, or ambiguous translated residues. V3J clonotypes were defined by identical inferred V gene, J gene, and CDR3 amino acid sequence. The percentage overlap between two repertoires was calculated by dividing the number of shared unique clonotypes by the size of the smaller repertoire. Three approaches were used to assess repertoire richness: RTK rarefaction, the Chao1 estimator, and Recon v2.1 estimates of unobserved clonotypes. Here the immuneACCESS table is served through TCRdb, limited to in-frame sequences with V and J called. Missing clones are a known gap in these copies; in checked studies unresolved V genes cover under half, and the rest lacks a known reason. V, J and clone size are those of that table, while D and trimming were read from the DNA. The sample table contains hundreds of thousands of clones; only one count was recorded for just over 75% of them. Approximately 12% of the sample comes from the top ten.

The donors were healthy, HIV-negative adults who had no recently reported acute infections or vaccinations. All donors were Caucasian adults living in Nashville, Tennessee, USA. In the unsorted samples, 85 million to 100 million PBMCs were counted, and genomic DNA was extracted using the QIAamp DNA Blood Mini kit. Blood was obtained by leukapheresis, after which PBMCs were separated by Ficoll-Histopaque density gradient centrifugation and cryopreserved in liquid nitrogen vapor phase. The study at large found these results: The genetic and exposure-history diversity represented was limited by the small number of donors. Based on pairwise subsampling, the degree of clonotype sharing among donors was expected to be affected by sequencing depth. Sampling was restricted to blood, and TCR repertoires in tissues likely differ from the TCR repertoires found in blood.

The CDR3 measures 14 amino acids from cysteine to phenylalanine. CDR3 DNA is the only sequence kept; it has 42 bases, read in frame from the first base. Based on the germline V gene (reference sequence), the CDR1 and CDR2 sequences are LNHDA and SQIVND. Ends trimmed: V by 9 bases, J by 6 bases; bases unmatched to a gene: 5. In this chain, TRBV19 is recombined with TRBJ2-2; 12 central bases correspond to TRBD2. Sequencing was performed on PBMCs. This sequence originates from a woman aged 40 to 50 in good health. Some clones in this sample may be carry-over from other donors' samples. The CDR3 sequence is CASQTSGSPGELFF. The nucleotide sequence reads TGTGCCAGCCAGACTAGCGGGAGCCCCGGGGAGCTGTTTTTT. The full variable domain, with segments outside the CDR3 supplied by the reference TRBV19 and TRBJ2-2 proteins, appears as DGGITQSPKYLFRKEGQNVTLSCEQNLNHDAMYWYRQDPGQGLRLIYYSQIVNDFQKGDIAEGYSVSREKKESFPLTVTSAQKNPTAFYLCASQTSGSPGELFFGEGSRLTVL.